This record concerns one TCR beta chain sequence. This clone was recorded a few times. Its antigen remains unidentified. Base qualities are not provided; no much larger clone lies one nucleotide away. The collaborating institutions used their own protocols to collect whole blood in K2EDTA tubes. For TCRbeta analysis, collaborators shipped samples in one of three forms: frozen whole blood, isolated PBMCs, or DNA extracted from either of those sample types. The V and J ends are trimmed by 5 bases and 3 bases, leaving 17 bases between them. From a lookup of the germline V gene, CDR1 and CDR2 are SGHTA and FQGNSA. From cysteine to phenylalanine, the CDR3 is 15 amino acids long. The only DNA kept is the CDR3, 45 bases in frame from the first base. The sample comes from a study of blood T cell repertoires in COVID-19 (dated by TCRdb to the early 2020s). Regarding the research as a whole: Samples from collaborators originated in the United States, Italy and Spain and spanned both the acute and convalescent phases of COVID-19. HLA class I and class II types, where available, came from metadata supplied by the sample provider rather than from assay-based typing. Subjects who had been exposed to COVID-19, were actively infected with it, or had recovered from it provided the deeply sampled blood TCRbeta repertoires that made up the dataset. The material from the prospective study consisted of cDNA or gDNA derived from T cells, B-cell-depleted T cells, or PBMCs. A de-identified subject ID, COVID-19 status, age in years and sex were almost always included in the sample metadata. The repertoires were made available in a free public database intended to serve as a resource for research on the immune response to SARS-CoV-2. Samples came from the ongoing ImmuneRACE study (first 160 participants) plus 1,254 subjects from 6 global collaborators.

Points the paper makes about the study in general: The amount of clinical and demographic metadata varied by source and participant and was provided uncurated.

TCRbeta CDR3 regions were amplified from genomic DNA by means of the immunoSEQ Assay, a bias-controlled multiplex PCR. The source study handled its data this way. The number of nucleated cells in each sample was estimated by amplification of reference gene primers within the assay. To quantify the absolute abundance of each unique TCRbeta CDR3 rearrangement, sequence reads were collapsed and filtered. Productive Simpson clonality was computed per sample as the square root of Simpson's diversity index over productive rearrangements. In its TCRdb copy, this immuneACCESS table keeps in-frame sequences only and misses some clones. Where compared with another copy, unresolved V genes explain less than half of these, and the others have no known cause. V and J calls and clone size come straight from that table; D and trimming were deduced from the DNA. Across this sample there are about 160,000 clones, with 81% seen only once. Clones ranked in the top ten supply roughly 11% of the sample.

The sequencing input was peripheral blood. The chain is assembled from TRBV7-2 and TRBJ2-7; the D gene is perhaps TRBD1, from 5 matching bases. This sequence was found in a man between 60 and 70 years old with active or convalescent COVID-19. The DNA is TGTGCCAGCAGCGCTAGACAGCCCGGAGACTACGAGCAGTACTTC. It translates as CASSARQPGDYEQYF.